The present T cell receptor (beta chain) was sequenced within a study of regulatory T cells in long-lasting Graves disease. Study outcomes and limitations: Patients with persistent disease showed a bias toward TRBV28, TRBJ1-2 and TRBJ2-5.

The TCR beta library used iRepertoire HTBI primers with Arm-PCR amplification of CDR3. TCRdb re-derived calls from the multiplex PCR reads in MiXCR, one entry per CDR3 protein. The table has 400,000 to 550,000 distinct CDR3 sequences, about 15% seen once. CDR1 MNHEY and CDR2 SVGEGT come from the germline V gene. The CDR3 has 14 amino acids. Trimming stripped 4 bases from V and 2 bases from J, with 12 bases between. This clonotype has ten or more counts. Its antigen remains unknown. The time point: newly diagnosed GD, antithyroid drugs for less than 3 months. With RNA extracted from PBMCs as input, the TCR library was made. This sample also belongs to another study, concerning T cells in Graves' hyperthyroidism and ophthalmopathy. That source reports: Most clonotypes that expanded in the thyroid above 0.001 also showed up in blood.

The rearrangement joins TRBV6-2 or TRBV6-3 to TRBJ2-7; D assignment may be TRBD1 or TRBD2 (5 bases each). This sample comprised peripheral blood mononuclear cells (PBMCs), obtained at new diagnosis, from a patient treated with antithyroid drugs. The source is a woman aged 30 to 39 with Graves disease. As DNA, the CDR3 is TGTGCCAGCAGTTCCTGGGGACGAACCTACGAGCAGTACTTC. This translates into CASSSWGRTYEQYF.